Shown below are 16 T cell receptor beta chains from a single sample sequenced in a study of T-cell memory formation after mild COVID-19. TCRdb reprocessed the 5' RACE reads with MiXCR, giving one entry per CDR3 protein. The sample lists 400,000 or so distinct CDR3 sequences, around 21% occurring once. The sequenced sample was PBMCs or a T cell subset sorted from them (not recorded which). These receptors originate from an adult woman who had mild COVID-19 (a few samples of this study predate the infection). Cell type and time point are not known.

This clonotype has a handful of counts. CDR3 bases: TGCAGCGTTGGCTACGGGGAGCCCGGGGAGCTGTTTTTT. Encoded protein: CSVGYGEPGELFF. The chain links TRBV29-1 to TRBJ2-2; possible D gene TRBD2, 5 bases. CDR1 and CDR2 from the germline V gene are SQVTM and ANQGSEA. V lost 4 bases, J lost 6 bases, and 12 bases lay in between. This CDR3 has 13 residues.

This clonotype has just a few counts. The CDR3 protein is CASSQESPGANYGYTF. CDR3 coding DNA: TGCGCCAGCAGCCAAGAGTCGCCAGGGGCTAACTATGGCTACACCTTC. V usage is TRBV4-3 and J usage is TRBJ1-2, with D maybe TRBD1 (6 bases). The CDR3 is 16 residues long. V was clipped by 0 bases and J by 0 bases, with 11 bases between them. CDR1 is LGHNA and CDR2 is YSLEER in the germline V gene.

V usage is TRBV5-1 and J usage is TRBJ1-1; 8 bases line up with TRBD1. Germline CDR1 SGHRS, CDR2 YFSETQ. After removal of 3 bases from V and 4 bases from J, the junction contained 5 bases not matched to a gene. The length of the CDR3 is 14 residues. The chain's CDR3 is CASSYYRGTTEAFF. The CDR3 DNA follows: TGCGCCAGCAGCTACTACAGGGGGACCACTGAAGCTTTCTTT.

The chain is built from TRBV2 and TRBJ2-7, with TRBD2 identical over 9 bases. Germline assignment: CDR1 SNHLY and CDR2 FYNNEI. V was clipped by 2 bases and J by 5 bases; unmatched bases: 4. The CDR3 runs to 14 residues. The CDR3 DNA reads as TGTGCCAGCAGTGAATCTAGCGGGGCCCACGAGCAGTACTTC. Translating it yields CASSESSGAHEQYF.

This clonotype has a handful of counts. The rearrangement links TRBV27 to TRBJ2-7, with 11 bases identical to TRBD1. Per germline, CDR1 MNHEY and CDR2 SMNVEV (reference sequence). This CDR3 comprises 14 residues. The trim removed 5 bases at V and 5 bases at J, leaving 5 bases unmatched. For the CDR3, the DNA is TGTGCCAGCAGTAAGGACAGGGGGCTCGACGAGCAGTACTTC. Translating gives CASSKDRGLDEQYF.

This clonotype was counted between two and nine times. The chain joins TRBV5-1 to TRBJ1-6, with D perhaps matching TRBD1 (5 bases). Trimming took 0 bases from V and 10 from J, leaving 8 bases between them. Germline assignment: CDR1 SGHRS and CDR2 YFSETQ. The CDR3 has 13 residues. CDR3 coding DNA: TGCGCCAGCAGCTTGGCCAGGGACTCACCCCTCCACTTT. Translating it yields CASSLARDSPLHF. The full variable domain, rest sourced from reference TRBV5-1 and TRBJ1-6, is KAGVTQTPRYLIKTRGQQVTLSCSPISGHRSVSWYQQTPGQGLQFLFEYFSETQRNKGNFPGRFSGRQFSNSRSEMNVSTLELGDSALYLCASSLARDSPLHFGNGTRLTVT.

This clonotype was seen only a few times. The V call is TRBV20-1, the J call TRBJ2-7, with 9 bases aligning to TRBD1. The CDR3 contains 15 residues. Losses at the gene ends were 8 bases for V and 6 bases for J; bases not matched to a gene: 17. The germline V gene has CDR1 DFQATT and CDR2 SNEGSKA (reference sequence). CDR3 DNA: TGCAGTCCCAGCGTACAGGGGGCGGCTCTGGGCGAGCAGTACTTC. This sequence encodes CSPSVQGAALGEQYF.

The chain is built from TRBV9 and TRBJ2-1; D perhaps matches TRBD2 (6 bases). Trimming removed 0 bases at V and 1 base at J, with 17 bases between. Germline CDR1 is SGDLS and CDR2 is YYNGEE. The CDR3 length is 18 residues. This CDR3 reads CASSVGGAARISYNEQFF. The CDR3 bases are TGTGCCAGCAGCGTAGGCGGGGCGGCCCGAATTTCCTACAATGAGCAGTTCTTC.

This clonotype has more than one count but fewer than ten. The chain uses TRBV12-3 or TRBV12-4 and TRBJ2-1; the D gene is possibly TRBD1 (5 bases). The CDR3 extends over 14 amino acids. V shed 0 bases and J shed 5 bases, with 8 bases lying between them. CDR3 sequence reads: CASSLAGAHNEQFF. Written as DNA, the CDR3 is TGTGCCAGCAGTTTAGCTGGGGCCCACAATGAGCAGTTCTTC.

This clonotype has ten or more counts. The chain uses TRBV5-1 and TRBJ2-7, with D unclear. V lost 0 bases, J lost 3 bases, and 10 bases lay in between. The CDR3 runs 14 residues. Germline V gene lookup returns CDR1 SGHRS and CDR2 YFSETQ. CDR3 residues: CASSLGQGNYEQYF. The CDR3 DNA follows: TGCGCCAGCAGCTTGGGACAAGGAAACTACGAGCAGTACTTC.

The V gene is TRBV25-1, the J gene TRBJ2-1; the D call may be TRBD1 or TRBD2 (5 bases each). This CDR3 is built from 13 residues. The germline V gene encodes CDR1 MGHDK and CDR2 SYGVNS. Trimming stripped 8 bases from V and 7 bases from J, with 15 bases between. This chain's CDR3 is CASSIGTVNEQFF. The CDR3 bases are TGTGCCAGCTCGATAGGGACGGTGAATGAGCAGTTCTTC. The full variable domain, with the rest looked up from reference TRBV25-1 and TRBJ2-1, is EADIYQTPRYLVIGTGKKITLECSQTMGHDKMYWYQQDPGMELHLIHYSYGVNSTEKGDLSSESTVSRIRTEHFPLTLESARPSHTSQYLCASSIGTVNEQFFGPGTRLTVL.

The V call is TRBV9, the J call TRBJ2-5; 8 bases are a match to TRBD1. Per the germline V gene, CDR1 is SGDLS and CDR2 is YYNGEE. With V trimmed by 3 bases and J by 5 bases, 9 bases remained unmatched. This CDR3 has 15 amino acids. CDR3 loop: CASSARTGQGETQYF. The CDR3 DNA sequence: TGTGCCAGCAGCGCTCGGACAGGGCAGGGCGAGACCCAGTACTTC. The whole variable domain, filled in from reference TRBV9 and TRBJ2-5, reads DSGVTQTPKHLITATGQRVTLRCSPRSGDLSVYWYQQSLDQGLQFLIQYYNGEERAKGNILERFSAQQFPDLHSELNLSSLELGDSALYFCASSARTGQGETQYFGPGTRLLVL.

There are many counts of this clonotype. V and J are TRBV12-3 or TRBV12-4 and TRBJ2-7, with D possibly matching TRBD2 (6 bases). The length of the CDR3 is 14 residues. The V gene lost 0 bases and the J gene lost 3 bases, with 9 bases spanning the gap. The CDR3 is CASSLAGGDYEQYF. The CDR3 DNA sequence: TGTGCCAGCAGTTTAGCGGGCGGGGACTACGAGCAGTACTTC.

The chain recombines TRBV6-5 with TRBJ2-6; D is ambiguous. V lost 5 bases and J lost 5, with 10 bases in between. This CDR3 has 14 residues. CDR1 and CDR2 from the germline V gene are MNHEY and SVGAGI. CDR3 sequence reads: CASSEPRWANVLTF. DNA for the CDR3: TGTGCCAGCAGTGAGCCCCGCTGGGCCAACGTCCTGACTTTC.

The chain joins TRBV28 to TRBJ2-3; D gene ambiguous. The germline CDR1 and CDR2 sequences are MDHEN and SYDVKM. This CDR3 contains 15 residues. V lost 3 bases and J lost 3, with 13 bases in between. In nucleotides, the CDR3 is TGTGCCAGCAGTTTTAGACATGGATGGACAGATACGCAGTATTTT. This codes for CASSFRHGWTDTQYF.

The chain employs TRBV29-1 and TRBJ2-3; 7 bases are a match to TRBD1. The J segment lost 1 base and the V segment lost 5 bases, leaving 6 bases of the junction unmatched. This CDR3 is built from 14 residues. Germline CDR1 SQVTM, CDR2 ANQGSEA. CDR3 coding DNA: TGCAGCGTTCCTGGGACAGAGCGCACAGATACGCAGTATTTT. Translation: CSVPGTERTDTQYF.